This is a list of T cell receptor beta chains from one sample in a study of shared clonotypes between healthy human individuals. The assay was immunoSEQ multiplex PCR, and TCRdb's table has in-frame clones only and misses some. The table records 1.4 million to 1.5 million clones, 95% to 97% of them present only once. Sequencing was done on a sample of naive CD4+ T cells sorted from blood. The receptors were sampled from a man under 40 in good health. Both conserved end residues are part of each CDR3. The D gene is left open where the match is weak. Expanded clones are given a class, and other clones once, few, many or no size at all.

clone size: -
V gene: TRBV25-1
D gene: -
CDR3 length: 16
J gene: TRBJ2-5
CDR3 DNA: TGTGCCAGCGGGTTAGTCCGGGGGGCCTTCCAAGAGACCCAGTACTTC
CDR3 protein: CASGLVRGAFQETQYF

clone size: -
V gene: TRBV7-8
D gene: -
CDR3 length: 16
J gene: TRBJ1-4
CDR3 DNA: TGTGCCAGCAGCTCCCGGCCGGGGGCAGCTAATGAAAAACTGTTTTTT
CDR3 protein: CASSSRPGAANEKLFF

clone size: once
V gene: TRBV5-5
D gene: -
CDR3 length: 14
J gene: TRBJ2-3
CDR3 DNA: TGTGCCAGCAGCTTGAAACAGGTCACAGATACGCAGTATTTT
CDR3 protein: CASSLKQVTDTQYF

clone size: -
V gene: TRBV7-9
D gene: TRBD2
CDR3 length: 19
J gene: TRBJ2-5
CDR3 DNA: TGTGCCAGCAGCCCCTATAGACTAGCGGGAGTGGGAGTCGAAGAGACCCAGTACTTC
CDR3 protein: CASSPYRLAGVGVEETQYF

clone size: -
V gene: TRBV9
D gene: TRBD2
CDR3 length: 14
J gene: TRBJ2-7
CDR3 DNA: TGTGCCAGCAGCGTTAGCCTAGCGGACTACGAGCAGTACTTC
CDR3 protein: CASSVSLADYEQYF

clone size: -
V gene: TRBV7-2
D gene: -
CDR3 length: 15
J gene: TRBJ2-1
CDR3 DNA: TGTGCCAGCAGCTTAGATCAGTACTCCTACAATGAGCAGTTCTTC
CDR3 protein: CASSLDQYSYNEQFF

clone size: -
V gene: TRBV18
D gene: -
CDR3 length: 14
J gene: TRBJ1-1
CDR3 DNA: TGTGCCAGCTCACCAGATGGGCACACCGGAGGAGCTTTCTTT
CDR3 protein: CASSPDGHTGGAFF

clone size: -
V gene: TRBV5-1
D gene: -
CDR3 length: 15
J gene: TRBJ2-2
CDR3 DNA: TGCGCCAGCAGCTCTGAACCAGGGAACACCGGGGAGCTGTTTTTT
CDR3 protein: CASSSEPGNTGELFF

clone size: -
V gene: TRBV29-1
D gene: -
CDR3 length: 18
J gene: TRBJ2-3
CDR3 DNA: TGCAGCGTTGTAGGGAGTCGAACGGGTTGGCTTAGCACAGATACGCAGTATTTT
CDR3 protein: CSVVGSRTGWLSTDTQYF

clone size: -
V gene: TRBV11-2
D gene: -
CDR3 length: 18
J gene: TRBJ2-3
CDR3 DNA: TGTGCCAGCAGCCCAGCTATAGGGGCGAGGAGAAAGATAGATACGCAGTATTTT
CDR3 protein: CASSPAIGARRKIDTQYF

clone size: -
V gene: TRBV7-3
D gene: -
CDR3 length: 13
J gene: TRBJ2-7
CDR3 DNA: TGTGCCAGCAGCCAGGACAGCACCTACGAGCAGTACTTC
CDR3 protein: CASSQDSTYEQYF

clone size: -
V gene: TRBV28
D gene: TRBD2
CDR3 length: 18
J gene: TRBJ2-2
CDR3 DNA: TGTGCCAGCAGTCCTAGTAGTGGACTAGCGGACATCCCCGGGGAGCTGTTTTTT
CDR3 protein: CASSPSSGLADIPGELFF

clone size: -
V gene: TRBV6-5
D gene: -
CDR3 length: 13
J gene: TRBJ2-7
CDR3 DNA: TGTGCCAGCAGTTACTCAGGGGTCTACGAGCAGTACTTC
CDR3 protein: CASSYSGVYEQYF

clone size: once
V gene: TRBV19
D gene: TRBD1
CDR3 length: 15
J gene: TRBJ2-7
CDR3 DNA: TGTGCCAGTAGTAGAGGACAGGCGAACTCCTACGAGCAGTACTTC
CDR3 protein: CASSRGQANSYEQYF